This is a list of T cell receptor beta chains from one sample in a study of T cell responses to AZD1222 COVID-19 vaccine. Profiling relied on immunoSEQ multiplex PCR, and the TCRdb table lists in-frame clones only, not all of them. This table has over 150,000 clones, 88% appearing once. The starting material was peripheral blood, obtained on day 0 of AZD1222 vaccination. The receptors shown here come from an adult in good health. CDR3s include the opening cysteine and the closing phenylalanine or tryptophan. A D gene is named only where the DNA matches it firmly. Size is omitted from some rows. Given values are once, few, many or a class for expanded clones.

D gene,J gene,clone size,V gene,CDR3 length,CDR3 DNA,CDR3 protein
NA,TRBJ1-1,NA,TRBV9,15,TGTGCCAGCAGCGTGAGCCCGGTAGGGGGGGCCCAAGCTTTCTTT,CASSVSPVGGAQAFF
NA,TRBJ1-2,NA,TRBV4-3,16,TGCGCCAGCAGCCAAGATCGGCCGGGGGCGGCCTATGGCTACACCTTC,CASSQDRPGAAYGYTF
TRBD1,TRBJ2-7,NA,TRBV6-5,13,TGTGCCAGCAGTCGACAGGGGGAGTACGAGCAGTACTTC,CASSRQGEYEQYF
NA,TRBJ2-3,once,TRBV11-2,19,TGTGCCAGCAGCTTCTATAAACCCCGTAGTCAGACTAGCACAGATACGCAGTATTTT,CASSFYKPRSQTSTDTQYF
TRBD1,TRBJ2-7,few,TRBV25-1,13,TGTGCCAGCAGTGAACAGGGGGTGTACGAGCAGTACTTC,CASSEQGVYEQYF
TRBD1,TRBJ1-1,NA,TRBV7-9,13,TGTGCCAGCATCTCGGACAGGGAACCTGAAGCTTTCTTT,CASISDREPEAFF
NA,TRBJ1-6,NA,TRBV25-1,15,TGTGCCAGCAGTGAATTCCGGGGCCGAGTCTCACCCCTCCACTTT,CASSEFRGRVSPLHF
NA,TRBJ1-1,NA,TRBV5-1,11,TGCGCCAGCAAGCTGAACACTGAAGCTTTCTTT,CASKLNTEAFF
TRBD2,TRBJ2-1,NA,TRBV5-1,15,TGCGCCAGCAGCTTGGCGGTAGCGGGAGTAAATGAGCAGTTCTTC,CASSLAVAGVNEQFF
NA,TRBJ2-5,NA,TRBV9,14,TGTGCCAGCAACCACCGGGACAACCAAGAGACCCAGTACTTC,CASNHRDNQETQYF
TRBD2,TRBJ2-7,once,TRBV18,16,TGTGCCAGCTCACCCTTACTACTAGCGGCGTCCTACGAGCAGTACTTC,CASSPLLLAASYEQYF
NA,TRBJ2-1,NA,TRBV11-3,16,TGTGCCAGCAGCTTAGGGAGGGGGGAGTCAGGCGATGAGCAGTTCTTC,CASSLGRGESGDEQFF
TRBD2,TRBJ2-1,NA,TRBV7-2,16,TGTGCCAGCAGCTTAGCAGCGGGACTAGCGAAAAATGAGCAGTTCTTC,CASSLAAGLAKNEQFF
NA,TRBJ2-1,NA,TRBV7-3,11,TGTGCCAGCAGCTCAAAGGACGTTCAGTTCTTC,CASSSKDVQFF
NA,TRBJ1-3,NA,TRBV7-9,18,TGTGCCAGCAGCCCTTTAATAGCGTCGGCTGGCTCTGGAAACACCATATATTTT,CASSPLIASAGSGNTIYF
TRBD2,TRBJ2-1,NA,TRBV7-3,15,TGTGCCAGCAGCTCGCTCTCGGGAGGCTACAATGAGCAGTTCTTC,CASSSLSGGYNEQFF
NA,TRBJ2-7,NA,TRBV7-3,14,TGTGCCAGCAGCGTTGACAGGTACTCCTACGAGCAGTACTTC,CASSVDRYSYEQYF
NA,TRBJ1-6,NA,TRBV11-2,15,TGTGCCAGCAGCTTAGAACAGGGACTAAGGTCACCCCTCCACTTT,CASSLEQGLRSPLHF
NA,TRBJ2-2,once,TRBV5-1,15,TGCGCCAGCAGCCCCGTTTCGGGGGAGGCCGGGGAGCTGTTTTTT,CASSPVSGEAGELFF
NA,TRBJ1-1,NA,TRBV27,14,TGTGCCAGCACCCCAGGTCTCGGGGTATCTGAAGCTTTCTTT,CASTPGLGVSEAFF
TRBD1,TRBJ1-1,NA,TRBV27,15,TGTGCCAGCAGTCCCGGACAGGGAGGGAACACTGAAGCTTTCTTT,CASSPGQGGNTEAFF
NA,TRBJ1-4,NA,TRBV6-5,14,TGTGCCAGCAGGTCGCCGGGGGTGGGTGAAAAACTGTTTTTT,CASRSPGVGEKLFF
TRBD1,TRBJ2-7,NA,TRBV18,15,TGTGCCAGCTCACCACTCCCGGGACAGTCCTACGAGCAGTACTTC,CASSPLPGQSYEQYF
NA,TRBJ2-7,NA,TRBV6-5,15,TGTGCCAGCAGAAGAAGTCCCCTTCTGACTTACGAGCAGTACTTC,CASRRSPLLTYEQYF
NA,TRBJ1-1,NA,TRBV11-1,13,TGTGCCAGCAACATAAACCCGAACACTGAAGCTTTCTTT,CASNINPNTEAFF
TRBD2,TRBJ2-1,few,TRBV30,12,TGTGCCTGGAGGGGAAGCGGGAGGGAGCAGTTCTTC,CAWRGSGREQFF
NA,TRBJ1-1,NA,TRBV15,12,TGTGCCACCAGCAGAGACCCTCCTGAAGCTTTCTTT,CATSRDPPEAFF
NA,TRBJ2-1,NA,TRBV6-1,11,TGTGCCAGCAGTGAGTGGGGTGAGCAGTTCTTC,CASSEWGEQFF
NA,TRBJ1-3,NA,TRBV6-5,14,TGTGCCAGCAGTTACTCACCCAGGGGAAACACCATATATTTT,CASSYSPRGNTIYF
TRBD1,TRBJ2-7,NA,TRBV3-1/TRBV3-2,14,TGTGCCAGCAGCCAGGACAGGGGGGCCTACGAGCAGTACTTC,CASSQDRGAYEQYF
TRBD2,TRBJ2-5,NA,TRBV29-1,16,TGCAGCGTTGAAGATAAAAAAGCGGGGGGCATCGAGACCCAGTACTTC,CSVEDKKAGGIETQYF
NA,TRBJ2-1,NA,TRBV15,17,TGTGCCACCAGCAGAGATAGGAGCAGATACTCCTACAATGAGCAGTTCTTC,CATSRDRSRYSYNEQFF
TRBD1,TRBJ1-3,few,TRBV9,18,TGTGCCAGCAGCGTAGGGGTCCAAACGACAGGGGCAGGAAACACCATATATTTT,CASSVGVQTTGAGNTIYF